This is a list of T cell receptor beta chains from one sample in a study of blood T cell repertoires in COVID-19. Clones were sequenced by immunoSEQ multiplex PCR, and TCRdb holds only the in-frame ones, with some missing. The table lists under 300,000 clones, around 85% of them singletons. The specimen sequenced was PBMCs or T cells enriched from blood (not recorded which). The receptors derive from a woman aged 45-65 years who had recovered from COVID-19. The CDR3 runs from the conserved cysteine through the conserved F or W. The D gene is left open where the match is weak.

j_gene: TRBJ2-7; v_gene: TRBV27; d_gene: TRBD1; CDR3aa: CASSPYGAGQGTYEQYF
j_gene: TRBJ1-1; v_gene: TRBV12-3/TRBV12-4; d_gene: .; CDR3aa: CASSLWTFEAFF
j_gene: TRBJ2-3; v_gene: TRBV7-9; d_gene: TRBD2; CDR3aa: CASSLGLAGLGADTQYF
j_gene: TRBJ2-5; v_gene: TRBV29-1; d_gene: TRBD2; CDR3aa: CSVSTSGSLQETQYF
j_gene: TRBJ2-3; v_gene: TRBV7-2; d_gene: TRBD2; CDR3aa: CASSRELAGGGTQYF
j_gene: TRBJ1-1; v_gene: TRBV6-5; d_gene: .; CDR3aa: CASSSRGTEAFF
j_gene: TRBJ2-3; v_gene: TRBV7-2; d_gene: TRBD1; CDR3aa: CASSLGGQGTDTQYF
j_gene: TRBJ2-3; v_gene: TRBV4-1; d_gene: TRBD2; CDR3aa: CASSRGASGRLGDTQYF
j_gene: TRBJ1-1; v_gene: TRBV12-3/TRBV12-4; d_gene: .; CDR3aa: CASRYREGTEAFF
j_gene: TRBJ1-2; v_gene: TRBV6-5; d_gene: TRBD1; CDR3aa: CASTIRQGADGYTF
j_gene: TRBJ1-5; v_gene: TRBV23-1; d_gene: TRBD1; CDR3aa: CARTHRGNQPQHF
j_gene: TRBJ1-1; v_gene: TRBV4-2; d_gene: TRBD1; CDR3aa: CASSQASVGTVNTEAFF
j_gene: TRBJ1-2; v_gene: TRBV28; d_gene: .; CDR3aa: CASSPGEGRGYGYTF
j_gene: TRBJ1-6; v_gene: TRBV30; d_gene: .; CDR3aa: CAWSGRRGDNSPLHF
j_gene: TRBJ1-2; v_gene: TRBV30; d_gene: TRBD1; CDR3aa: CAWRMGQGFGYTF
j_gene: TRBJ2-7; v_gene: TRBV25-1; d_gene: .; CDR3aa: CASSGIAAEQYF